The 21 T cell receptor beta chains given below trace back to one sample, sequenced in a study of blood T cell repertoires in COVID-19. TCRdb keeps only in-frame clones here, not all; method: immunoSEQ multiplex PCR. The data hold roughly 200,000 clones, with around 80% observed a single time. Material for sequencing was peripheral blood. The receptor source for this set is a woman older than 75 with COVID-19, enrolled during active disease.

CDR3 sequence reads: CATSDPRQGAAEKLFF. The CDR3 nucleotides are TGTGCCACCAGTGACCCTCGACAGGGGGCGGCTGAAAAACTGTTTTTT. The chain joins TRBV24-1 to TRBJ1-4; the match to TRBD1 covers 10 bases. CDR1 is KGHDR, CDR2 SFDVKD, per germline. Germline trimming cut 4 bases from V and 7 bases from J; bases unmatched to any gene: 8. CDR3 size: 16 residues.

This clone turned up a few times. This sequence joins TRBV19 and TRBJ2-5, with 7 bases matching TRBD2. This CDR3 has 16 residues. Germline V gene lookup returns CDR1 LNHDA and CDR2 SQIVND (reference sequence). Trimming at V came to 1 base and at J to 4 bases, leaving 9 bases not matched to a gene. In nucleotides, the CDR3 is TGTGCCAGTAGTATAGGTCGGGACTACTTCCCAGAGACCCAGTACTTC. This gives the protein CASSIGRDYFPETQYF.

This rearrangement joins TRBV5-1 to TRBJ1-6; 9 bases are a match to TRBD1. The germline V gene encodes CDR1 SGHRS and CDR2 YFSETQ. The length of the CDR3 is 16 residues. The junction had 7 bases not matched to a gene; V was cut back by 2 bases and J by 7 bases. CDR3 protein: CASSLQGALGNSPLHF. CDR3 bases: TGCGCCAGCAGCTTACAGGGGGCGTTGGGGAATTCACCCCTCCACTTT.

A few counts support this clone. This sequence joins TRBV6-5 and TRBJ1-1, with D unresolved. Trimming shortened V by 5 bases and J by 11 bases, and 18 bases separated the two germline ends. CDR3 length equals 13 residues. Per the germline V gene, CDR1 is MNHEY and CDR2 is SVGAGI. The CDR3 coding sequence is TGTGCCAGCAGTACGCGGGAAAAAACGTCGGCTTTCTTT. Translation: CASSTREKTSAFF.

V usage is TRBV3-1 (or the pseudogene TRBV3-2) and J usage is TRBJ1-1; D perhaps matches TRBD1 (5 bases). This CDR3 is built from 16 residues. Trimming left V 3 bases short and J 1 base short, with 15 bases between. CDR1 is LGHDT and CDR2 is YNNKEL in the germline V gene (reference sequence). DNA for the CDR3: TGTGCCAGCAGCCAGCCCTCAGGGTTTGCGAACACTGAAGCTTTCTTT. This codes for CASSQPSGFANTEAFF.

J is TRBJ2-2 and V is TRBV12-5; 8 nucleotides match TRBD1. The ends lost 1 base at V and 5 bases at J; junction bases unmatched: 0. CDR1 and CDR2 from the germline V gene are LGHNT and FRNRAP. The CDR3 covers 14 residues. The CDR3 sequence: CASGLGQGTGELFF. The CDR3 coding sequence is TGTGCTAGTGGTTTGGGACAGGGGACCGGGGAGCTGTTTTTT.

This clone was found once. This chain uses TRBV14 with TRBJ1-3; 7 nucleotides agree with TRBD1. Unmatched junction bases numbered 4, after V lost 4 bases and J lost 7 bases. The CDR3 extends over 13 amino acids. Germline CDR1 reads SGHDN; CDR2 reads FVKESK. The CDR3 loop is CASSRQGGNTIYF. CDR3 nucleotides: TGTGCCAGCAGCCGACAGGGTGGGAACACCATATATTTT.

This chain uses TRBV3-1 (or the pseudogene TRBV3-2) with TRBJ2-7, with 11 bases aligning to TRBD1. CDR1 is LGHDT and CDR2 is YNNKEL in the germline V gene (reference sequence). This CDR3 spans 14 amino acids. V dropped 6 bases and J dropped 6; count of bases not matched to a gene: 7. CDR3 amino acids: CASSPGTGGAEQYF. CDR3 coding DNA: TGTGCCAGCAGTCCCGGGACAGGGGGAGCCGAGCAGTACTTC.

CDR3 amino acids: CASSSGTGGFNTEAFF. The CDR3 coding sequence is TGTGCCAGCAGCTCCGGGACAGGTGGTTTCAACACTGAAGCTTTCTTT. The rearrangement uses TRBV11-2 and TRBJ1-1, with TRBD1 matching over 8 bases. CDR1 and CDR2 from the germline V gene are SGHAT and FQNNGV. V lost 4 bases, J lost 2 bases, and 9 bases stayed unmatched. This CDR3 is 16 amino acids long.

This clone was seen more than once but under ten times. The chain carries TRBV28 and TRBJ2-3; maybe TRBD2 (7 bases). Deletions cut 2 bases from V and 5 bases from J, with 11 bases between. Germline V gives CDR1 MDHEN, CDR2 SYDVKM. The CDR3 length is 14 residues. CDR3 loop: CASSLAGARDTQYF. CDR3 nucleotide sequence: TGTGCCAGCAGTTTAGCGGGGGCGCGAGATACGCAGTATTTT.

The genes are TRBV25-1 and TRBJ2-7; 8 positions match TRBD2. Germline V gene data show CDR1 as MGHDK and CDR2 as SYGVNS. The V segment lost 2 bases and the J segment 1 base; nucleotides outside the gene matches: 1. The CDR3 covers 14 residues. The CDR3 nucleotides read TGTGCCAGCAGTGAAGCGGGGGGATCCTACGAGCAGTACTTC. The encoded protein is CASSEAGGSYEQYF.

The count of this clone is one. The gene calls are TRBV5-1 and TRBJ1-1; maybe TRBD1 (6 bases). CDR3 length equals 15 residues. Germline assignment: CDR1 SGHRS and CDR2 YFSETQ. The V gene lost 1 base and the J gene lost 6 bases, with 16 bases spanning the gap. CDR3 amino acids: CASSLMGQGYAEAFF. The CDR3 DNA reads TGCGCCAGCAGCTTGATGGGGCAGGGGTATGCTGAAGCTTTCTTT.

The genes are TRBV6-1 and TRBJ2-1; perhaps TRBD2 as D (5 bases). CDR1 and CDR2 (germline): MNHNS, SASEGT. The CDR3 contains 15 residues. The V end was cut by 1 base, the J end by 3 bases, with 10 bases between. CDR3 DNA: TGTGCCAGCAGTGAAGGGGCTAGCTTCTACAATGAGCAGTTCTTC. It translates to CASSEGASFYNEQFF.

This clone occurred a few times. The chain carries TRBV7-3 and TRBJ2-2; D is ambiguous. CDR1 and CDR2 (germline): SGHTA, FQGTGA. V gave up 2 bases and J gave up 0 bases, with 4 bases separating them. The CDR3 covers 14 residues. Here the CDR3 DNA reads TGTGCCAGCAGCTTAGCAGCGAACACCGGGGAGCTGTTTTTT. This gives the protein CASSLAANTGELFF.

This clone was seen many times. CDR3 in amino acids: CASSLLGLAGVVEQFF. The CDR3 DNA sequence: TGTGCCAGCAGCTTATTGGGACTAGCGGGAGTGGTTGAGCAGTTCTTC. This rearrangement joins TRBV11-2 to TRBJ2-1; 14 bases agree with TRBD2. This CDR3 is built from 16 residues. Per germline, CDR1 SGHAT and CDR2 FQNNGV. V trimming: 2 bases; J trimming: 9 bases; junction bases outside the gene matches: 6.

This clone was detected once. The CDR3 sequence: CASGFGTGQDEQYF. In DNA form, the CDR3 reads TGTGCCAGCGGATTCGGGACAGGGCAGGACGAGCAGTACTTC. The chain is built from TRBV9 and TRBJ2-7, with TRBD1 matching 9 bases. Germline V gene lookup returns CDR1 SGDLS and CDR2 YYNGEE. J lost 5 bases, V lost 7 bases, and 10 bases had no gene match. This CDR3 is built from 14 residues.

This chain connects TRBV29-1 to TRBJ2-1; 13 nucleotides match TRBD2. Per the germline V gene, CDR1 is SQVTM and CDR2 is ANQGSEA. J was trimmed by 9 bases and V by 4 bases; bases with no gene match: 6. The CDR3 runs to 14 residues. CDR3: CSVVGLAGVSEQFF. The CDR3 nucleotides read TGCAGCGTTGTTGGACTAGCGGGAGTCTCTGAGCAGTTCTTC.

CDR3 coding DNA: TGTGCCAGCAGATCACCCTTAGGGGACGGGGAGCTGTTTTTT. Its protein is CASRSPLGDGELFF. The chain joins TRBV6-5 to TRBJ2-2, with D possibly matching TRBD1 (5 bases). This CDR3 contains 14 residues. Trimming pared 6 bases from V and 7 bases from J, leaving 15 bases between. The germline V gene encodes CDR1 MNHEY and CDR2 SVGAGI.

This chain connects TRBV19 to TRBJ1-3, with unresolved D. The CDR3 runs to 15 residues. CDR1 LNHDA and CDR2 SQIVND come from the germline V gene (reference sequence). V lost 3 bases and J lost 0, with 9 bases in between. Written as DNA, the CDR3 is TGTGCCAGTAGTATCCTACGGAGCTCTGGAAACACCATATATTTT. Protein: CASSILRSSGNTIYF.

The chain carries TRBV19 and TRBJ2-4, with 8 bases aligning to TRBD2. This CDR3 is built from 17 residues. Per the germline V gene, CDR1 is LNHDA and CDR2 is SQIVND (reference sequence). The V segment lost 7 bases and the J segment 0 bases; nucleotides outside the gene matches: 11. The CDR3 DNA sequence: TGTGCCAGTACTAATCATACGGGGGGGAGAGCCAAAAACATTCAGTACTTC. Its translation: CASTNHTGGRAKNIQYF.

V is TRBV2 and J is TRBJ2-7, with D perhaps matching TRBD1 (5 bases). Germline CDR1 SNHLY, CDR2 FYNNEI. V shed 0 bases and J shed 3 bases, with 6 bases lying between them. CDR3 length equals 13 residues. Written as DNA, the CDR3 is TGTGCCAGCAGTGAAGCTGACAGCTACGAGCAGTACTTC. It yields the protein CASSEADSYEQYF.